One and the same sample provided the 19 T cell receptor beta chains below, sequenced in a study of T cell responses to AZD1222 COVID-19 vaccine (dated by TCRdb to the early 2020s). The time point label, as the study defines it: baseline before first vaccination. Library generation was performed with the immunoSEQ multiplex PCR assay. Sourced from immuneACCESS, this table was stored by TCRdb with only in-frame sequences that have V and J called. A share of the clones is absent; for the studies checked, an unresolved V gene accounts for under half, and the remainder has no known explanation. The sample table lists under 200,000 clones, more than 90% of them with a count of one. 1.6% of the sample comes from the top ten. This sample comprised peripheral blood, obtained on day 0 of AZD1222 vaccination. These receptor sequences come from an adult in good health.

The rearrangement joins TRBV5-4 to TRBJ2-1; D not certain. V lost 0 bases, J lost 6 bases, and 13 bases lay in between. Germline values: CDR1 SGHNT, CDR2 YYREEE (reference sequence). There are 15 residues in the CDR3. The CDR3 sequence is CASSLGLAVGNEQFF. The CDR3 DNA follows: TGTGCCAGCAGCTTGGGGTTAGCCGTAGGCAATGAGCAGTTCTTC.

The chain couples TRBV2 to TRBJ2-7; D is unclear. V gave up 3 bases and J gave up 5 bases, with 14 bases separating them. The germline CDR1 and CDR2 sequences are SNHLY and FYNNEI. The CDR3 loop spans 14 amino acids. In DNA, the CDR3 is TGTGCCAGCAGTGAGGAGCGTGGGGATCACGAGCAGTACTTC. Translation gives CASSEERGDHEQYF. Full variable domain (remainder filled in from reference TRBV2 and TRBJ2-7): EPEVTQTPSHQVTQMGQEVILRCVPISNHLYFYWYRQILGQKVEFLVSFYNNEISEKSEIFDDQFSVERPDGSNFTLKIRSTKLEDSAMYFCASSEERGDHEQYFGPGTRLTVT.

The chain is built from TRBV11-2 and TRBJ1-1; D remains unclear. Germline V gives CDR1 SGHAT, CDR2 FQNNGV. The CDR3 runs to 15 residues. The germline V and J ends were trimmed by 7 bases and 0 bases, with 15 bases remaining between them. The CDR3 reads CASTLNVGMNTEAFF. CDR3 in DNA: TGTGCCAGCACCCTCAACGTTGGGATGAACACTGAAGCTTTCTTT.

The rearrangement links TRBV5-1 to TRBJ1-1; D is unclear. V dropped 1 base and J dropped 3 bases, with 4 bases sitting between them. The CDR3 loop spans 12 amino acids. CDR1 is SGHRS and CDR2 is YFSETQ in the germline V gene. The DNA for the CDR3 is TGCGCCAGCAGCTTGTTGGACACTGAAGCTTTCTTT. Protein product: CASSLLDTEAFF.

The V gene is TRBV11-2, the J gene TRBJ1-5; D gene ambiguous. The germline gives CDR1 SGHAT, CDR2 FQNNGV. The CDR3 extends over 15 amino acids. V was clipped by 3 bases and J by 7 bases, with 16 bases between them. CDR3 nucleotides: TGTGCCAGCAGCTTGGGCCCTCAACCCGGACAGCCCCAGCATTTT. Protein product: CASSLGPQPGQPQHF. Full variable domain (outside the CDR3, taken from reference TRBV11-2 and TRBJ1-5): EAGVAQSPRYKIIEKRQSVAFWCNPISGHATLYWYQQILGQGPKLLIQFQNNGVVDDSQLPKDRFSAERLKGVDSTLKIQPAKLEDSAVYLCASSLGPQPGQPQHFGDGTRLSIL.

This chain links TRBV7-9 with TRBJ1-1, with D hard to call. The germline V and J ends were trimmed by 5 bases and 2 bases, with 6 bases remaining between them. Germline V gene lookup returns CDR1 SEHNR and CDR2 FQNEAQ (reference sequence). The CDR3 has 12 amino acids. In nucleotides, the CDR3 is TGTGCCAGCAGCCACAGTAACACTGAAGCTTTCTTT. It is translated as CASSHSNTEAFF.

This clone was observed a single time. The rearrangement uses TRBV19 and TRBJ1-6, with D perhaps TRBD1 (6 bases). This CDR3 spans 14 amino acids. The germline V gene encodes CDR1 LNHDA and CDR2 SQIVND (reference sequence). Trimming left V 6 bases short and J 4 bases short, with 10 bases between. CDR3: CASSTGAYNSPLHF. In DNA form, the CDR3 reads TGTGCCAGTAGCACGGGGGCGTATAATTCACCCCTCCACTTT.

The V and J genes are TRBV19 and TRBJ1-1, with a tentative D call TRBD1 (6 bases). V shed 2 bases and J shed 0 bases, with 13 bases lying between them. CDR1 LNHDA and CDR2 SQIVND come from the germline V gene (reference sequence). The CDR3 consists of 16 residues. CDR3 nucleotides: TGTGCCAGTAGTATATTCAGGGGTGGGATGAACACTGAAGCTTTCTTT. This sequence encodes CASSIFRGGMNTEAFF.

This clone has more than one count but fewer than ten. The gene calls are TRBV4-1 and TRBJ1-2; tentatively, D is TRBD1 (6 bases). Trimming took 1 base from V and 7 from J, leaving 16 bases between them. The germline V gene has CDR1 MGHRA and CDR2 YSYEKL. The CDR3 runs 15 residues. CDR3 amino acids: CASSQAHREESGYTF. CDR3 nucleotides: TGCGCCAGCAGCCAAGCCCACAGGGAAGAGAGTGGCTACACCTTC.

The chain recombines TRBV6-6 with TRBJ1-6; D not certain. V was pared by 2 bases and J by 6 bases, with 2 bases between. The length of the CDR3 is 12 residues. Germline-derived CDR1 and CDR2 are MNHNY and SVGAGI (reference sequence). The CDR3, as DNA: TGTGCCAGCAGTTACGTTAATTCACCCCTCCACTTT. Protein product: CASSYVNSPLHF.

The rearrangement links TRBV6-2 or TRBV6-3 to TRBJ2-2; weak D call: TRBD1 (5 bases). Germline lookup yields CDR1 MNHEY and CDR2 SVGEGT. V was shortened by 0 bases and J by 0 bases, with 17 bases between the two germline ends. The CDR3 sequence is 19 residues long. In nucleotides, the CDR3 is TGTGCCAGCAGTTACTCCTCAGATCCAGGGCATCCGAACACCGGGGAGCTGTTTTTT. Translated, it gives CASSYSSDPGHPNTGELFF.

The V and J genes are TRBV6-2 or TRBV6-3 and TRBJ1-5; D is undetermined. The germline gives CDR1 MNHEY, CDR2 SVGEGT. Trimming took 5 bases from V and 6 from J, leaving 17 bases between them. The CDR3 is 15 amino acids. The CDR3 spells CASSKGGSQLQPQHF. The CDR3 nucleotides read TGTGCCAGCAGTAAGGGAGGGTCACAGCTTCAGCCCCAGCATTTT.

The chain joins TRBV29-1 to TRBJ1-2; the match to TRBD1 covers 12 bases. The CDR3 contains 14 residues. From germline, CDR1 is SQVTM and CDR2 ANQGSEA. Trimming took 3 bases from V and 4 from J; bases not matched to a gene: 3. CDR3 sequence (DNA): TGCAGCGTTGAGGGGACAGGGGGCGGCTATGGCTACACCTTC. It encodes CSVEGTGGGYGYTF. Together with reference TRBV29-1 and TRBJ1-2, the CDR3 gives the full variable domain: SAVISQKPSRDICQRGTSLTIQCQVDSQVTMMFWYRQQPGQSLTLIATANQGSEATYESGFVIDKFPISRPNLTFSTLTVSNMSPEDSSIYLCSVEGTGGGYGYTFGSGTRLTVV.

This sequence joins TRBV5-1 and TRBJ1-2, with 10 positions matching TRBD1. This CDR3 is built from 13 residues. Germline V lookup: CDR1 SGHRS, CDR2 YFSETQ. The V segment lost 4 bases and the J segment 5 bases; nucleotides outside the gene matches: 2. The CDR3 DNA is TGCGCCAGCAGCCCGGGACAGGGGTATGGCTACACCTTC. This sequence encodes CASSPGQGYGYTF.

DNA for the CDR3: TGTGCCAGCAGCCAAGGGATCCCCCGGGACAGGGCCCTCAGCTCTGGAAACACCATATATTTT. It encodes CASSQGIPRDRALSSGNTIYF. The rearrangement links TRBV14 to TRBJ1-3, with 9 bases aligning to TRBD1. J lost 0 bases, V lost 1 base, and 16 bases had no gene match. This CDR3 is built from 21 residues. CDR1 is SGHDN and CDR2 is FVKESK in the germline V gene.

This chain uses TRBV7-9 with TRBJ2-2, with D unclear. The V gene's germline CDR1 is SEHNR and CDR2 FQNEAQ (reference sequence). The CDR3 covers 15 residues. The V end lost 3 bases, the J end lost 0 bases, and 8 bases lay between the germline ends. This CDR3 reads CASSFRNANTGELFF. CDR3 nucleotides: TGTGCCAGCAGCTTTAGGAACGCGAACACCGGGGAGCTGTTTTTT. The entire variable domain, with the rest obtained from reference TRBV7-9 and TRBJ2-2, is as follows: DTGVSQNPRHKITKRGQNVTFRCDPISEHNRLYWYRQTLGQGPEFLTYFQNEAQLEKSRLLSDRFSAERPKGSFSTLEIQRTEQGDSAMYLCASSFRNANTGELFFGEGSRLTVL.

This chain links TRBV11-2 with TRBJ2-1; no definite D call. Germline V gene sequence: CDR1 SGHAT, CDR2 FQNNGV. This CDR3 is 13 amino acids long. V lost 5 bases and J 8 bases, leaving 13 bases between the germline ends. For the CDR3, the DNA is TGTGCCAGCAGCCCACCATATGGCGATGAGCAGTTCTTC. Its translation: CASSPPYGDEQFF. Full variable domain (remainder filled in from reference TRBV11-2 and TRBJ2-1): EAGVAQSPRYKIIEKRQSVAFWCNPISGHATLYWYQQILGQGPKLLIQFQNNGVVDDSQLPKDRFSAERLKGVDSTLKIQPAKLEDSAVYLCASSPPYGDEQFFGPGTRLTVL.

J is TRBJ2-5 and V is TRBV3-1 (or the pseudogene TRBV3-2); 7 bases line up with TRBD1. Germline CDR1 and CDR2: LGHDT and YNNKEL (reference sequence). V shed 4 bases, J shed 7 bases, and the junction held 12 bases outside the gene matches. This CDR3 spans 15 amino acids. The CDR3 reads CASSRDRQGVRTQYF. The CDR3 region has the DNA TGTGCCAGCAGCCGAGACAGACAGGGAGTAAGGACCCAGTACTTC.

The genes are TRBV18 and TRBJ1-1; TRBD1 agrees at 7 bases. The CDR3 has 15 residues. Germline CDR1 and CDR2: KGHSH and LQKENI. V was clipped by 6 bases and J by 1 base; unmatched bases: 8. The CDR3 DNA sequence: TGTGCCAGCTCCCAAGGGGACAGAAGGAACACTGAAGCTTTCTTT. Translation gives CASSQGDRRNTEAFF.